The TCR beta chain under discussion was sequenced for a study of blood T cell repertoires in COVID-19. Study details: Donors in the United States, Italy and Spain gave samples during acute or convalescent COVID-19. The cDNA or gDNA used as material had been derived from T cells, B-cell-depleted T cells, or PBMCs.

V lost 5 bases and J lost 0; bases outside the gene matches: 10. The CDR3 runs to 19 residues. Germline lookup yields CDR1 SGHAT and CDR2 FQNNGV. Per the original data handling: Nucleated cell number was recorded as an estimate derived from reference gene primer amplification. Method: immunoSEQ multiplex PCR; TCRdb's copy keeps in-frame clones and lacks some. V and J calls and clone size are those listed in that table; D and trimming were worked out from the DNA. This table holds tens of thousands of clones, less than 95% found once. Sequencing was performed on peripheral blood. The chain couples TRBV11-2 to TRBJ2-1; 13 bases align to TRBD2. The clonotype comes from a man aged 70 or older with acute or convalescent COVID-19. The CDR3 sequence: CASSKRGLAGESSYNEQFF. The CDR3 DNA sequence: TGTGCCAGCAGCAAGAGAGGACTAGCGGGGGAAAGCTCCTACAATGAGCAGTTCTTC.